The 19 T cell receptor beta chains given below trace back to one sample, sequenced in a study of cytomegalovirus exposure and HLA in healthy donors. The PCR ran on 60 Vbeta and 13 Jbeta primers. Some clones are missing from TCRdb's copy, which holds only in-frame ones; the method was immunoSEQ multiplex PCR. The sample lists 200,000 to 250,000 clones; about 85% were seen once. Sequencing was done on a sample of PBMCs. All receptors come from a girl between 2 and 10 years old in good health and CMV-seronegative.

This rearrangement joins TRBV7-7 to TRBJ2-5; D unresolved. Germline V lookup: CDR1 SSHAT, CDR2 FNYEAQ (reference sequence). Trimming removed 3 bases at V and 1 base at J, with 6 bases between. This CDR3 has 13 residues. DNA for the CDR3: TGTGCCAGCAGCTTTAATATCCAAGAGACCCAGTACTTC. It codes for CASSFNIQETQYF.

This chain links TRBV13 with TRBJ2-2; 12 nucleotides align to TRBD2. Germline trimming cut 6 bases from V and 7 bases from J; bases unmatched to any gene: 9. CDR3 length: 16 residues. The germline V gene encodes CDR1 PRHDT and CDR2 FYEKMQ (reference sequence). This chain's CDR3 is CASSLAGGRSNGELFF. DNA for the CDR3: TGTGCCAGCAGTCTAGCGGGAGGGCGAAGTAACGGGGAGCTGTTTTTT. The variable domain in full, completed from reference TRBV13 and TRBJ2-2, reads AAGVIQSPRHLIKEKRETATLKCYPIPRHDTVYWYQQGPGQDPQFLISFYEKMQSDKGSIPDRFSAQQFSDYHSELNMSSLELGDSALYFCASSLAGGRSNGELFFGEGSRLTVL.

The rearrangement joins TRBV25-1 to TRBJ2-7; 11 bases are a match to TRBD2. V shed 3 bases and J 4 bases; nucleotides not matched to a gene: 5. Germline V gene data show CDR1 as MGHDK and CDR2 as SYGVNS. The CDR3 spans 15 residues. The CDR3 DNA reads as TGTGCCAGCAGTGATCCGGGACTAGCGGTATACGAGCAGTACTTC. Encoded protein: CASSDPGLAVYEQYF.

The chain uses TRBV5-1 and TRBJ2-7, with D maybe TRBD2 (6 bases). The CDR3 spans 13 residues. Trimming shortened V by 5 bases and J by 5 bases, and 14 bases separated the two germline ends. Looked up from germline, CDR1 is SGHRS and CDR2 is YFSETQ. The CDR3 is CASSYGPGDEQYF. The CDR3 DNA reads as TGCGCCAGCAGTTACGGGCCGGGGGACGAGCAGTACTTC.

The chain recombines TRBV10-1 with TRBJ2-1; 13 bases are shared with TRBD2. This CDR3 has 15 residues. Germline assignment: CDR1 WNHNN and CDR2 SYGVQD (reference sequence). With 5 bases clipped from V and 8 bases from J, the junction kept 6 bases outside the gene matches. Written as DNA, the CDR3 is TGCGCCAGCAGTCGGACTAGCGGGGGTTTGGATGAGCAGTTCTTC. Amino acids: CASSRTSGGLDEQFF.

This chain links TRBV10-1 with TRBJ2-3; TRBD2 agrees at 7 bases. V lost 0 bases and J lost 1; bases outside the gene matches: 1. The CDR3 is 15 amino acids. Germline loops: CDR1 WNHNN, CDR2 SYGVQD (reference sequence). The CDR3 spells CASSESAGGTDTQYF. For the CDR3, the DNA is TGCGCCAGCAGTGAGTCGGCGGGGGGCACAGATACGCAGTATTTT.

J is TRBJ1-2 and V is TRBV10-3; 8 nucleotides line up with TRBD1. Trimming cost V 9 bases and J 6 bases; bases outside gene matches: 3. Germline CDR1 reads ENHRY; CDR2 reads SYGVKD. The CDR3 has 11 residues. The DNA of the CDR3 is TGTGCCATACGACAGGGGCATGGCTACACCTTC. This sequence encodes CAIRQGHGYTF.

The V and J genes are TRBV30 and TRBJ1-4; TRBD1 is a possible D gene (6 bases). Trimming cost V 2 bases and J 5 bases, with 21 bases left between them. CDR1 GTSNPN and CDR2 SVGIG come from the germline V gene (reference sequence). The CDR3 loop spans 17 amino acids. CDR3 protein: CAWSPAGARLRNEKLFF. In nucleotides, the CDR3 is TGTGCCTGGAGTCCGGCGGGGGCGCGACTCAGGAATGAAAAACTGTTTTTT.

The chain uses TRBV5-1 and TRBJ1-1; TRBD1 matches at 11 bases. J gave up 4 bases and V 0 bases, and 5 bases lay outside the gene matches. CDR1 is SGHRS, CDR2 YFSETQ, per germline. The CDR3 consists of 16 residues. The CDR3 here is CASSLDSGTGGTEAFF. As DNA, the CDR3 is TGCGCCAGCAGCTTGGACTCCGGGACAGGGGGCACTGAAGCTTTCTTT.

V and J are TRBV6-5 and TRBJ1-1; TRBD1 matches 7 bases. This CDR3 contains 15 residues. Germline V gene sequence: CDR1 MNHEY, CDR2 SVGAGI. Trimming removed 3 bases from V and 6 bases from J; junction bases left unmatched: 10. The CDR3 region is CASSYSSQGGSEAFF. The CDR3 bases are TGTGCCAGCAGTTATTCCTCCCAGGGGGGCTCTGAAGCTTTCTTT.

This clone was detected only once. The J gene is TRBJ1-6, the V gene TRBV19; 9 bases align to TRBD1. The CDR3 is 16 residues long. V lost 7 bases and J lost 7; bases outside the gene matches: 11. Germline V lookup: CDR1 LNHDA, CDR2 SQIVND (reference sequence). The CDR3 loop reads CASNHPGQGVNSPLHF. The CDR3 region has the DNA TGTGCCAGTAACCACCCGGGACAGGGTGTCAATTCACCCCTCCACTTT.

This chain uses TRBV5-4 with TRBJ2-2; D is unclear. The germline CDR1 and CDR2 sequences are SGHNT and YYREEE (reference sequence). V shed 7 bases and J shed 5 bases, with 9 bases lying between them. The CDR3 has 12 amino acids. The CDR3 nucleotides read TGTGCCAGCTATTTTCGGACCGGGGAGCTGTTTTTT. Translation: CASYFRTGELFF.

The V and J genes are TRBV5-1 and TRBJ2-7, with D possibly being TRBD1 (6 bases). V gave up 0 bases and J gave up 5 bases, with 15 bases separating them. The CDR3 consists of 15 residues. CDR1 is SGHRS, CDR2 YFSETQ, per germline. CDR3 region: CASSLERQDLNEQYF. The CDR3 DNA is TGCGCCAGCAGCTTGGAAAGACAGGACCTAAACGAGCAGTACTTC.

This chain connects TRBV21-1 to TRBJ2-5; the tabulated D call, TRBD1, remains unverified against the DNA. The J call could be wrong; TRBJ2-7 is a better fit for the DNA end. TRBV21-1 is given as a pseudogene. The CDR3 runs to 13 residues. This chain's CDR3 is CASSKTTGYEQYF. In DNA form, the CDR3 reads TGTGCCAGCAGCAAGACCACAGGCTACGAGCAGTACTTC.

The chain combines TRBV23-1 with TRBJ1-4; a weak D match, TRBD1 (5 bases). TRBV23-1 is annotated as an ORF whose role is uncertain. Trimming stripped 1 base from V and 7 bases from J, with 13 bases between. The CDR3 runs 15 residues. CDR3 region: CASSQLPGGTEKLFF. DNA for the CDR3: TGCGCCAGCAGTCAATTACCGGGGGGGACTGAAAAACTGTTTTTT.

The chain employs TRBV27 and TRBJ2-5; a possible D gene is TRBD1 (6 bases). This CDR3 has 14 residues. Per germline, CDR1 MNHEY and CDR2 SMNVEV (reference sequence). With 5 bases removed from V and 4 bases from J, the gap between germline ends came to 14 bases. The CDR3 here is CASSTGYGRETQYF. The CDR3 DNA is TGTGCCAGCAGTACAGGGTATGGGCGAGAGACCCAGTACTTC.

The chain employs TRBV5-1 and TRBJ1-1; 10 bases agree with TRBD1. The length of the CDR3 is 15 residues. Germline CDR1 is SGHRS and CDR2 is YFSETQ. The V and J ends lost 5 bases and 3 bases, in that order; junction bases with no gene match: 7. The CDR3 DNA follows: TGCGCCAGCAGAGGCCGACAGGGGGCGGACACTGAAGCTTTCTTT. Residues: CASRGRQGADTEAFF.

Concerning this clone itself: This CDR3 is also generated by other DNA sequences in the sample. The chain is built from TRBV29-1 and TRBJ1-1; 8 bases are shared with TRBD1. The J segment lost 2 bases and the V segment lost 6 bases, leaving 2 bases of the junction unmatched. The CDR3 has 12 residues. Germline V gene sequence: CDR1 SQVTM, CDR2 ANQGSEA. The CDR3 spells CSVAGGNTEAFF. The CDR3 nucleotides read TGCAGCGTCGCAGGGGGCAACACTGAAGCTTTCTTT.

The chain recombines TRBV21-1 with TRBJ2-1; TRBD2 is the table's D call and was not checked against the DNA. TRBV21-1 is termed a pseudogene. The CDR3 sequence is 13 residues long. As DNA, the CDR3 is TGTGCCAGCAGCAAAGCTCGCGGAAATGAGCAGTTCTTC. Its translation: CASSKARGNEQFF.